This T cell receptor (beta chain) was recorded in a study of read filtering for tumor transcriptome and immune sequencing. Only one count was recorded for this clonotype. A much larger clone lies a single base off, so this may be a read error. This library used roughly 430 ng RNA and molecular barcoded adaptors spanning alpha/delta and beta/gamma chains. TCRdb itself ran the reads through MiXCR, one entry per CDR3 protein. This sample has 62,000 or so distinct CDR3 sequences, with approximately 14% found just once. Sequenced input: a population of CD138-negative cells sorted from bone marrow. The sequence was obtained from a donor over 35 with multiple myeloma.

Here the CDR3 DNA reads TGTGCCGGCAAGAGGCCGAGTCAGCCCCAGCATTTT. This encodes CAGKRPSQPQHF. The chain links TRBV28 to TRBJ1-5; D is undetermined. Germline lookup yields CDR1 MDHEN and CDR2 SYDVKM. Trimming shortened V by 11 bases and J by 6 bases, and 14 bases separated the two germline ends. The CDR3 totals 12 residues.